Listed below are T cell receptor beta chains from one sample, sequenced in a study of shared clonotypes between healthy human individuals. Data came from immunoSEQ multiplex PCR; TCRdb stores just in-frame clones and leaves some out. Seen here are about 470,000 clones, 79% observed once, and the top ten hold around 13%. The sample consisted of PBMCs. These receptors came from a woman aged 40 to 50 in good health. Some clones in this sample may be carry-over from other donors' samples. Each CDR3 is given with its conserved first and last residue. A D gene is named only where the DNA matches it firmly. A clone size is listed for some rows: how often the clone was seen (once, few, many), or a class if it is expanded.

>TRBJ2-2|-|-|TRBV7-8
TGTGCCAGTGACGGGGGAACCCCCACCGGGGAGCTGTTTTTT
CASDGGTPTGELFF
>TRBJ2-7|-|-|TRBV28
TGTGCCAGCACCCCTGGGGGGACGGCCTACGAGCAGTACTTC
CASTPGGTAYEQYF
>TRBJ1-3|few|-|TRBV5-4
TGTGCCAGCAGACCGGACAGTTCTGGAAACACCATATATTTT
CASRPDSSGNTIYF
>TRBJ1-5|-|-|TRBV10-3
TGTGCCATCAGTGAGAAGGCAGACACCTACAGCAATCAGCCCCAGCATTTT
CAISEKADTYSNQPQHF
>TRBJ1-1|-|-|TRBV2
TGTGCCAGCAGTGAAATCGTCGGGATTGAAGCTTTCTTT
CASSEIVGIEAFF
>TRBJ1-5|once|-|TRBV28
TGTGCCAGCCAAGGCGGCGGAGGCTATCAGCCCCAGCATTTT
CASQGGGGYQPQHF
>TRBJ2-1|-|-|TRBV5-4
TGTGCCAGCAGCTTGGGGTTAGGCGCCAATGAGCAGTTCTTC
CASSLGLGANEQFF
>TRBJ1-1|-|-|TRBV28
TGTGCCAGCAGTTTGGGGCCAGGCAGAACTGAAGCTTTCTTT
CASSLGPGRTEAFF
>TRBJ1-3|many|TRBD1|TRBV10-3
TGTGCCATCAGTGAGTCGACAGGGGGGGTCGTGGACACCATATATTTT
CAISESTGGVVDTIYF
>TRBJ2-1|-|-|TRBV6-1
TGTGCCAGCAGTGAAAGAGCTAGAAGCTCCTACAATGAGCAGTTCTTC
CASSERARSSYNEQFF
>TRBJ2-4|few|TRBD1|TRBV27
TGTGCCAGCAGTTTATCAGGGACAGGGGGGAACATTCAGTACTTC
CASSLSGTGGNIQYF
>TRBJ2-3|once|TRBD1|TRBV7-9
TGTGCCAGCAGCTTAGCGCGACAGGGCTTTACGCAGTATTTT
CASSLARQGFTQYF
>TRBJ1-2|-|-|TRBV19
TGTGCCACCCTCGAATTAGCAGGGAGGTATGGCTACACCTTC
CATLELAGRYGYTF
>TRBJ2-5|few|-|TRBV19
TGTGCCAGTAGTGCCCCTCAAGAGACCCAGTACTTC
CASSAPQETQYF
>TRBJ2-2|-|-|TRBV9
TGTGCCAGCAGCGCCTCGGGACTCCTCTCGAACACCGGGGAGCTGTTTTTT
CASSASGLLSNTGELFF
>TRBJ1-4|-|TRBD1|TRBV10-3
TGTGCCATCAGCTCTACAGGGGGCGCAACTAATGAAAAACTGTTTTTT
CAISSTGGATNEKLFF
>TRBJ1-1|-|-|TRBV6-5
TGTGCCAGCAGTTACTTAGAGAACACTGAAGCTTTCTTT
CASSYLENTEAFF
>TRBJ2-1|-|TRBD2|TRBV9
TGTGCCAGCAGCGTAGGGGGACTAGCGGCCTACACTGAGCAGTTCTTC
CASSVGGLAAYTEQFF
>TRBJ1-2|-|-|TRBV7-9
TGTGCCAGCAGCTTACTTAACTATGGCTACACCTTC
CASSLLNYGYTF
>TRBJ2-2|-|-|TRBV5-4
TGTGCCAGCAGCTTGGGGGCGCCGAACACCGGGGAGCTGTTTTTT
CASSLGAPNTGELFF
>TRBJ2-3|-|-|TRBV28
TGTGCCAGCAGTCCCCGAGGCCAGTGGACAGATACGCAGTATTTT
CASSPRGQWTDTQYF
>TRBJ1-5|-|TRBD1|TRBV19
TGTGCCAGTAGTACAGGGGGGAATCAGCCCCAGCATTTT
CASSTGGNQPQHF
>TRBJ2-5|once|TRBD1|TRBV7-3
TGTGCCAGCAGCTATGGACAGGGAGAGACCCAGTACTTC
CASSYGQGETQYF
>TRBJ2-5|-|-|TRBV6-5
TGTGCCAGCAGTTACCGATCCCAAGTCCAGTACTTC
CASSYRSQVQYF
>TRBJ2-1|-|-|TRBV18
TGTGCCAGCTCACCACCTAATTCCCGGGACTCCCGCAATGAGCAGTTCTTC
CASSPPNSRDSRNEQFF